The T cell receptor beta chain described here comes from a study of T cell responses to AZD1222 COVID-19 vaccine. Study-level background: Second doses were pooled across both intervals (about 4 or about 12 weeks).

Comments on this clone: The antigen remains undetermined.

Germline V gives CDR1 SGDLS, CDR2 YYNGEE. The CDR3 loop spans 14 amino acids. Trimming at V came to 7 bases and at J to 5 bases, leaving 10 bases not matched to a gene. Assay used: immunoSEQ multiplex PCR; TCRdb lists only in-frame clones, some missing. This table holds approximately 180,000 clones, around nine tenths found once. Broader study findings: Samples come after the peak T cell response, not at day 14. Donors skewed white British and female; clonal diversity was possibly underestimated. In the spike-specific TCR repertoire, nearly half reportedly target unmutated variant regions.

The TCR comes from an adult in good health. This specimen was peripheral blood, taken on day 0 of AZD1222 vaccination. The chain links TRBV9 to TRBJ2-3; 7 nucleotides agree with TRBD1. The CDR3 loop is CASSGQSRVDTQYF. CDR3 DNA sequence: TGTGCCAGCTCGGGACAGTCGCGGGTAGATACGCAGTATTTT. The full variable domain, completed using reference TRBV9 and TRBJ2-3, is DSGVTQTPKHLITATGQRVTLRCSPRSGDLSVYWYQQSLDQGLQFLIQYYNGEERAKGNILERFSAQQFPDLHSELNLSSLELGDSALYFCASSGQSRVDTQYFGPGTRLTVL.